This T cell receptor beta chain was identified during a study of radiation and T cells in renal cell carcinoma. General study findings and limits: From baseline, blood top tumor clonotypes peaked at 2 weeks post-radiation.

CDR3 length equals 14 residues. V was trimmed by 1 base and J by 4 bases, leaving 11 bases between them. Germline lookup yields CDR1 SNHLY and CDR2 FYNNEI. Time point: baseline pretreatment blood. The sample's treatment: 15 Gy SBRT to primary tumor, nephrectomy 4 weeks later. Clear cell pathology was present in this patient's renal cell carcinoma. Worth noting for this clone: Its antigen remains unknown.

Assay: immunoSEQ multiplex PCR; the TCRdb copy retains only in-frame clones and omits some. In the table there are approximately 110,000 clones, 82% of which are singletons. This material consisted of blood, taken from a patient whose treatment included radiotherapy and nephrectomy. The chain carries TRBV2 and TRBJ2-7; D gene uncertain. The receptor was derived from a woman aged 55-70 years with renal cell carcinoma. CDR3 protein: CASSEVGSRYEQYF. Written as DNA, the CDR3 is TGTGCCAGCAGTGAAGTGGGTTCACGGTACGAGCAGTACTTC.